This record looks at one T cell receptor beta chain sequence and its context. The antigen remains undetermined. In the PCR, 60 Vbeta and 13 Jbeta primers were used. The protocol was immunoSEQ multiplex PCR, while the TCRdb copy is restricted to in-frame clones and leaves out a portion. The profile covers 150,000 or so clones, with just under 75% appearing a single time and roughly 1.7% taken by the ten largest. The CDR3 has 16 residues. Looked up from germline, CDR1 is SGHTA and CDR2 is FQGNSA. V was shortened by 4 bases and J by 0 bases, with 13 bases between the two germline ends. These data come from a study of cytomegalovirus exposure and HLA in healthy donors. Whole-study results and caveats: In a later analysis, TCR beta V- and J-gene trimming was associated with a missense DCLRE1C variant. Versus the approximately 700-donor mean, an Asian-associated ancestry cluster reportedly showed fewer N-insertions in a later analysis.

Every donor was a healthy person donating bone marrow. The chain joins TRBV7-2 to TRBJ1-3; D unclear. Input material: PBMCs. This TCR was recovered from a woman younger than 30 in good health and CMV-seronegative. DNA of the CDR3: TGTGCCAGCAGCTCAAGCCGACATGGCTCTGGAAACACCATATATTTT. It encodes CASSSSRHGSGNTIYF.